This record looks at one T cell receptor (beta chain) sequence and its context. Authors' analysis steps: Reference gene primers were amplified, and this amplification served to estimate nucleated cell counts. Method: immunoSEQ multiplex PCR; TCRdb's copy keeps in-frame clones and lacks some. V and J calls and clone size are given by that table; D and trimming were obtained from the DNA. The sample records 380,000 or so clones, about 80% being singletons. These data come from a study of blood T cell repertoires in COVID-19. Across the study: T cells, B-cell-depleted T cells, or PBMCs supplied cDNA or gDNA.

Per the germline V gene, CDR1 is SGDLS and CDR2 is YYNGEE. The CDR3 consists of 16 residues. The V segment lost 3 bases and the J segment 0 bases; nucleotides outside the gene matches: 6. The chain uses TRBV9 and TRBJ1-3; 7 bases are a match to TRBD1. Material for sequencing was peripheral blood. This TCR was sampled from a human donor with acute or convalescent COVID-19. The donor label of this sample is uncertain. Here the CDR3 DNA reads TGTGCCAGCAGCGGCAGGACAGGCCTCTCTGGAAACACCATATATTTT. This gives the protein CASSGRTGLSGNTIYF. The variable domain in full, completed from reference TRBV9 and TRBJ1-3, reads DSGVTQTPKHLITATGQRVTLRCSPRSGDLSVYWYQQSLDQGLQFLIQYYNGEERAKGNILERFSAQQFPDLHSELNLSSLELGDSALYFCASSGRTGLSGNTIYFGEGSWLTVV.